The rows below give T cell receptor beta chains drawn from one sample of a study of cytomegalovirus exposure and HLA in healthy donors. Sequencing used immunoSEQ multiplex PCR; TCRdb keeps in-frame clones, though not all of them. Of a few hundred thousand clones detected, about 83% appear once; the ten largest clones hold 15% to 17%. The specimen sequenced was PBMCs. Source of these receptors: a man aged 35-49 years in good health and CMV-seronegative. Both conserved end residues are part of each CDR3. Fields, in order: clone size, V gene, J gene, D gene, CDR3 protein, CDR3 DNA. D genes are given only for firm matches. Size values are once, few and many counts, or a class for expanded clones, and some rows have none.

NA	TRBV7-2	TRBJ2-3	TRBD2	CASSLRRGGPDTQYF	TGTGCCAGCAGCTTACGACGGGGGGGTCCAGATACGCAGTATTTT
NA	TRBV30	TRBJ2-6	TRBD1	CAWSGGQGSGANVLTF	TGTGCCTGGAGTGGAGGACAGGGATCTGGGGCCAACGTCCTGACTTTC
NA	TRBV4-2	TRBJ2-7	TRBD1	CASSPTGASYEQYF	TGTGCCAGCAGCCCTACAGGGGCCTCCTACGAGCAGTACTTC
NA	TRBV9	TRBJ2-7	NA	CASSPRQTGYEQYF	TGTGCCAGCAGCCCACGACAGACAGGCTACGAGCAGTACTTC
NA	TRBV7-9	TRBJ2-7	TRBD1	CASSPASGQGAYEQYF	TGTGCCAGCAGCCCCGCTTCGGGACAGGGGGCATACGAGCAGTACTTC
NA	TRBV9	TRBJ2-7	NA	CASSVADQGMSYEQYF	TGTGCCAGCAGCGTAGCAGATCAGGGTATGTCCTACGAGCAGTACTTC
NA	TRBV28	TRBJ1-4	TRBD1	CASSFIQGAANEKLFF	TGTGCCAGCAGTTTCATACAGGGGGCTGCTAATGAAAAACTGTTTTTT
few	TRBV6-1	TRBJ1-5	TRBD1	CASRRDRSNQPQHF	TGTGCCAGCCGCCGGGACAGGAGCAATCAGCCCCAGCATTTT
NA	TRBV27	TRBJ2-7	TRBD1	CASNKQGGQGIPFTYEQYF	TGTGCCAGCAACAAACAGGGGGGACAGGGAATTCCATTTACCTACGAGCAGTACTTC
NA	TRBV27	TRBJ2-5	TRBD2	CASSSLGVAGVGETQYF	TGTGCCAGCAGTTCCCTCGGGGTAGCGGGAGTAGGCGAGACCCAGTACTTC
NA	TRBV5-1	TRBJ1-5	NA	CASSPGHNSNQPQHF	TGCGCCAGCAGCCCCGGACACAATAGCAATCAGCCCCAGCATTTT
NA	TRBV19	TRBJ2-2	NA	CASSMGHDTGELFF	TGTGCCAGTAGTATGGGACACGACACCGGGGAGCTGTTTTTT
NA	TRBV11-2	TRBJ2-2	NA	CASSLDSVSGELFF	TGTGCCAGCAGCTTGGACAGTGTGTCCGGGGAGCTGTTTTTT
NA	TRBV5-1	TRBJ1-3	TRBD1	CASSTGTGSGNTIYF	TGCGCCAGCAGCACAGGGACAGGCTCTGGAAACACCATATATTTT
NA	TRBV5-1	TRBJ2-7	TRBD1	CASSDRGGPSYEQYF	TGCGCCAGCAGCGACAGGGGGGGCCCCTCCTACGAGCAGTACTTC
NA	TRBV5-1	TRBJ2-1	TRBD2	CASRGLAGVTLWNEQFF	TGCGCCAGCAGGGGACTAGCGGGAGTCACCCTTTGGAATGAGCAGTTCTTC
NA	TRBV5-4	TRBJ2-5	TRBD2	CASSQVAGGEQTQYF	TGTGCCAGCAGCCAAGTAGCGGGAGGGGAACAGACCCAGTACTTC
few	TRBV5-6	TRBJ1-2	NA	CASSFVTGSAF	TGTGCCAGCAGCTTCGTCACAGGGTCAGCCTTC
NA	TRBV5-1	TRBJ2-5	TRBD2	CASSLLRGGYQETQYF	TGCGCCAGCAGCTTGCTTCGGGGGGGATACCAAGAGACCCAGTACTTC
NA	TRBV19	TRBJ1-1	NA	CASTILERPTEAFF	TGTGCCAGTACCATATTGGAGAGGCCCACTGAAGCTTTCTTT
NA	TRBV6-1	TRBJ2-5	TRBD2	CASSETSGGETQYF	TGTGCCAGCAGTGAAACTAGCGGGGGGGAGACCCAGTACTTC
NA	TRBV12-5	TRBJ2-1	NA	CASGLVGVTASYNEQFF	TGTGCTAGTGGTTTGGTAGGGGTGACAGCTTCCTACAATGAGCAGTTCTTC
NA	TRBV6-1	TRBJ2-1	TRBD2	CASMGLGGLEGEQFF	TGTGCCAGCATGGGACTAGGAGGGCTGGAGGGGGAGCAGTTCTTC
NA	TRBV27	TRBJ2-2	NA	CATNPGGTGELFF	TGTGCCACCAACCCCGGGGGCACCGGGGAGCTGTTTTTT
NA	TRBV7-8	TRBJ1-1	NA	CASSLREGVNTEAFF	TGTGCCAGCAGCTTAAGGGAGGGCGTAAACACTGAAGCTTTCTTT
NA	TRBV5-1	TRBJ2-3	TRBD2	CASSVVAGGDSDTQYF	TGCGCCAGCAGCGTCGTAGCGGGAGGAGACTCAGATACGCAGTATTTT
NA	TRBV5-4	TRBJ1-2	NA	CASSSGGPGDNYGYTF	TGTGCCAGCAGCTCCGGGGGGCCCGGGGACAACTATGGCTACACCTTC
NA	TRBV7-9	TRBJ2-1	TRBD1	CASSDRPQGAGYNEQFF	TGTGCCAGCAGCGACCGCCCCCAGGGGGCAGGTTACAATGAGCAGTTCTTC
NA	TRBV11-2	TRBJ1-1	NA	CASSLKRNTEAFF	TGTGCCAGCAGCTTGAAGAGGAACACTGAAGCTTTCTTT
NA	TRBV5-4	TRBJ1-3	TRBD1	CASSSVQGANTPSGNTIYF	TGTGCCAGCAGCTCCGTGCAGGGGGCGAATACGCCCTCTGGAAACACCATATATTTT
NA	TRBV4-1	TRBJ1-5	NA	CASSPAGVNQPQHF	TGCGCCAGCAGCCCTGCAGGGGTCAATCAGCCCCAGCATTTT
once	TRBV29-1	TRBJ1-2	TRBD1	CSVADRVEGYTF	TGCAGCGTCGCTGACAGGGTAGAGGGCTACACCTTC
NA	TRBV7-2	TRBJ2-3	TRBD2	CASSGRGSVTTDTQYF	TGTGCCAGCAGTGGGAGGGGATCCGTCACCACAGATACGCAGTATTTT
NA	TRBV6-1	TRBJ1-5	TRBD1	CASSWDRVRDQPQHF	TGTGCCAGCAGTTGGGACAGGGTAAGAGATCAGCCCCAGCATTTT
once	TRBV6-5	TRBJ1-1	NA	CASSHPGGLGTEAFF	TGTGCCAGCAGTCACCCGGGCGGGTTGGGCACTGAAGCTTTCTTT
NA	TRBV11-2	TRBJ2-1	TRBD2	CASSLDKAGRVYNEQFF	TGTGCCAGCAGCTTAGATAAAGCGGGACGGGTGTACAATGAGCAGTTCTTC
NA	TRBV6-5	TRBJ1-3	NA	CASSPWGSAGNTIYF	TGTGCCAGCAGTCCCTGGGGCTCTGCGGGAAACACCATATATTTT
once	TRBV9	TRBJ2-1	TRBD2	CASSVAGRQGWNEQFF	TGTGCCAGCAGCGTAGCCGGGAGGCAGGGATGGAATGAGCAGTTCTTC